This entry lists 13 T cell receptor beta chains sequenced from one sample in a study of memory CD4+ T cells and cytomegalovirus serostatus. The protocol was immunoSEQ multiplex PCR, while the TCRdb copy is restricted to in-frame clones and leaves out a portion. Among some 54,000 clones, about 80% were seen once, and the ten largest hold around 1.5%. The sort gate was single viable CD3+CD4+CD8-CD45RO+ cells for memory CD4+ T cells. The sample consisted of memory CD4+ T cells from blood. All receptors come from an adult in good health and CMV-seropositive.

The table lists this clone with a few counts. J is TRBJ2-1 and V is TRBV18; 8 nucleotides line up with TRBD2. This CDR3 region has 19 residues. CDR1 KGHSH and CDR2 LQKENI come from the germline V gene. V lost 0 bases, J lost 0 bases, and 10 bases stayed unmatched. As DNA, the CDR3 is TGTGCCAGCTCACCACCTACGGCGGGAGGCCTCAACTCCTACAATGAGCAGTTCTTC. Its translation is CASSPPTAGGLNSYNEQFF. Full variable domain (outside the CDR3, taken from reference TRBV18 and TRBJ2-1): NAGVMQNPRHLVRRRGQEARLRCSPMKGHSHVYWYRQLPEEGLKFMVYLQKENIIDESGMPKERFSAEFPKEGPSILRIQQVVRGDSAAYFCASSPPTAGGLNSYNEQFFGPGTRLTVL.

V gene TRBV6-1 combines with J gene TRBJ1-1; D gene ambiguous. Trimming removed 2 bases at V and 4 bases at J, with 8 bases between. The CDR3 contains 13 residues. Germline-derived CDR1 and CDR2 are MNHNS and SASEGT. The CDR3 region is CASSEYGSTEAFF. Written as DNA, the CDR3 is TGTGCCAGCAGTGAATATGGGAGCACTGAAGCTTTCTTT.

The chain carries TRBV18 and TRBJ2-2; no firm D call. There are 15 residues in the CDR3. Trimming removed 0 bases at V and 6 bases at J, with 11 bases between. Germline-derived CDR1 and CDR2 are KGHSH and LQKENI. CDR3 nucleotides: TGTGCCAGCTCACCACCCGTGAGGCAGTCCGGGGAGCTGTTTTTT. It translates to CASSPPVRQSGELFF.

This clone turned up a few times. This rearrangement joins TRBV5-6 to TRBJ1-6; D might be TRBD1 (6 bases). The V end was cut by 2 bases, the J end by 10 bases, with 16 bases between. Germline CDR1 and CDR2: SGHDT and YYEEEE. The CDR3 length is 15 residues. The CDR3 loop is CASSFRGTVDSPLHF. The DNA of the CDR3 is TGTGCCAGCAGCTTTAGGGGGACCGTTGACTCACCCCTCCACTTT.

The V gene is TRBV19, the J gene TRBJ1-1; D not resolved. The CDR3 is 12 amino acids. From germline, CDR1 is LNHDA and CDR2 SQIVND (reference sequence). Trimming took 5 bases from V and 1 from J, leaving 5 bases between them. CDR3 nucleotides: TGTGCCAGTAGTGCCCGGAACACTGAAGCTTTCTTT. This gives the protein CASSARNTEAFF. Full variable domain (outside the CDR3, taken from reference TRBV19 and TRBJ1-1): DGGITQSPKYLFRKEGQNVTLSCEQNLNHDAMYWYRQDPGQGLRLIYYSQIVNDFQKGDIAEGYSVSREKKESFPLTVTSAQKNPTAFYLCASSARNTEAFFGQGTRLTVV.

This clone was found a few times. The chain couples TRBV9 to TRBJ2-1, with 10 bases aligning to TRBD2. There are 16 residues in the CDR3. CDR1 is SGDLS, CDR2 YYNGEE, per germline. V was clipped by 3 bases and J by 5 bases; unmatched bases: 8. CDR3 sequence: CASSDQSGRADNEQFF. The CDR3 region has the DNA TGTGCCAGCAGCGACCAGAGCGGGAGGGCAGACAATGAGCAGTTCTTC. The full variable domain, completed using reference TRBV9 and TRBJ2-1, is DSGVTQTPKHLITATGQRVTLRCSPRSGDLSVYWYQQSLDQGLQFLIQYYNGEERAKGNILERFSAQQFPDLHSELNLSSLELGDSALYFCASSDQSGRADNEQFFGPGTRLTVL.

The chain joins TRBV4-3 to TRBJ1-2, with D possibly being TRBD1 (5 bases). Germline V gene lookup returns CDR1 LGHNA and CDR2 YSLEER. V lost 2 bases and J 0 bases, leaving 13 bases between the germline ends. This CDR3 contains 16 residues. As DNA, the CDR3 is TGCGCCAGCAGCCAAACGGGGGGATACCCTAACTATGGCTACACCTTC. It translates to CASSQTGGYPNYGYTF.

This clone was seen just once. CDR3 loop: CSVERGTGYGYTF. The CDR3 DNA follows: TGCAGCGTTGAGAGAGGGACAGGTTATGGCTACACCTTC. The chain links TRBV29-1 to TRBJ1-2; TRBD1 aligns across 8 bases. The CDR3 is 13 amino acids. V trimming: 3 bases; J trimming: 5 bases; junction bases outside the gene matches: 5. CDR1 and CDR2 from the germline V gene are SQVTM and ANQGSEA.

About this clone itself: Other nucleotide sequences from this sample produce the same CDR3. The chain recombines TRBV6-5 with TRBJ1-2; weak D call: TRBD1 (5 bases). V lost 6 bases to trimming and J lost 5 bases, with 10 bases between them. The CDR3 length is 12 residues. In germline, CDR1 is MNHEY, CDR2 SVGAGI. The CDR3 sequence is CASSRGGYGYTF. Written as DNA, the CDR3 is TGTGCCAGCAGCCGCGGGGGGTATGGCTACACCTTC.

CDR3 loop: CASSPGGGGGGYTF. CDR3 in DNA: TGTGCCAGCAGCCCGGGGGGCGGTGGAGGGGGCTACACCTTC. The chain joins TRBV27 to TRBJ1-2, with a weak D call TRBD1 (6 bases). The CDR3 runs to 14 residues. CDR1 is MNHEY, CDR2 SMNVEV, per germline (reference sequence). Trimming removed 6 bases at V and 8 bases at J, with 19 bases between.

The chain links TRBV5-1 to TRBJ1-1, with no clear D. Germline V gene sequence: CDR1 SGHRS, CDR2 YFSETQ. The CDR3 is 15 amino acids. Deletions cut 4 bases from V and 3 bases from J, with 16 bases between. CDR3 sequence (DNA): TGCGCCAGCAGCCTTTCCCCGACGGGGTACACTGAAGCTTTCTTT. Amino acid sequence: CASSLSPTGYTEAFF.

Concerning this clone: The sample has other DNA sequences that encode this CDR3 too. The gene calls are TRBV28 and TRBJ1-2; D not certain. Trimming removed 3 bases at V and 2 bases at J, with 4 bases between. CDR1 is MDHEN and CDR2 is SYDVKM in the germline V gene. The CDR3 has 12 residues. CDR3 amino acids: CASSFLNYGYTF. Written as DNA, the CDR3 is TGTGCCAGCAGTTTCCTGAACTATGGCTACACCTTC.

This clone turned up a few times. The chain has TRBV6-1 and TRBJ1-2; D is ambiguous. Per germline, CDR1 MNHNS and CDR2 SASEGT. V was cut by 0 bases and J by 8 bases, with 10 bases left in between. The CDR3 covers 13 residues. CDR3 DNA sequence: TGTGCCAGCAGTGAAGCGCGAGTGGCGGGCTACACCTTC. Amino acids: CASSEARVAGYTF.